Each of the 3 T cell receptor beta chains below was sequenced from the same sample in a study of OX40 agonist ivuxolimab in advanced cancers. Sequenced by immunoSEQ multiplex PCR; TCRdb stores in-frame clones only, minus some. The data contain around 57,000 clones, approximately 82% of them singletons. This material consisted of CD4+ or CD8+ T cells sorted from blood, taken in a trial of the OX40 agonist ivuxolimab. Receptor source: an adult with an advanced solid tumor such as melanoma, head and neck, liver or kidney cancer.

The CDR3 DNA sequence: TGTGCCAGCAGTTACTCGACAGGGCCCTATGGCTACACCTTC. Translating it yields CASSYSTGPYGYTF. The rearrangement links TRBV6-5 to TRBJ1-2, with 7 bases aligning to TRBD1. Germline CDR1 MNHEY, CDR2 SVGAGI. V lost 0 bases to trimming and J lost 4 bases; unmatched junction nucleotides: 2. The CDR3 loop spans 14 amino acids.

V usage is TRBV4-3 and J usage is TRBJ1-2, with a tentative D call TRBD1 (6 bases). CDR3 length: 13 amino acids. Looked up from germline, CDR1 is LGHNA and CDR2 is YSLEER. Trimming removed 1 base from V and 14 bases from J, with 17 bases in between. The CDR3 loop is CASSQVRDTSMTF. DNA for the CDR3: TGCGCCAGCAGCCAAGTCAGGGACACGAGCATGACCTTC.

The chain has TRBV15 and TRBJ1-2, with D possibly being TRBD1 (5 bases). Trimming stripped 0 bases from V and 2 bases from J, with 7 bases between. Germline CDR1 is LNHNV and CDR2 is YYDKDF (reference sequence). The CDR3 length is 14 residues. The CDR3 region has the DNA TGTGCCACCAGCAGAGATTCAGGGAACTATGGCTACACCTTC. Translating gives CATSRDSGNYGYTF.